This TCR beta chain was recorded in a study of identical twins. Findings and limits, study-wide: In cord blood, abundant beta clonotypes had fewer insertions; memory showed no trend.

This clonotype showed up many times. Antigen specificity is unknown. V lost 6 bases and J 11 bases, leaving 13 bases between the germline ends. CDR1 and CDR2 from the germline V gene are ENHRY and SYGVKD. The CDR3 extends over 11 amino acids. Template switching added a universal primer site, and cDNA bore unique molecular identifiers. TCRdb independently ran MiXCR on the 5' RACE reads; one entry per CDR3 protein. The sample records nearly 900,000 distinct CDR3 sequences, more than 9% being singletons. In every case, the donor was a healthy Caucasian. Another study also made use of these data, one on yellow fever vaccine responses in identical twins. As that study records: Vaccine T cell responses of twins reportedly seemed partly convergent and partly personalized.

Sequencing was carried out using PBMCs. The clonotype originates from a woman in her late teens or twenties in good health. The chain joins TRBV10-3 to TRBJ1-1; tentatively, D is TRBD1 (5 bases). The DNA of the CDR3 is TGTGCCATCAGCCCCTCCCGGGACGCTTTCTTT. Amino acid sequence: CAISPSRDAFF.